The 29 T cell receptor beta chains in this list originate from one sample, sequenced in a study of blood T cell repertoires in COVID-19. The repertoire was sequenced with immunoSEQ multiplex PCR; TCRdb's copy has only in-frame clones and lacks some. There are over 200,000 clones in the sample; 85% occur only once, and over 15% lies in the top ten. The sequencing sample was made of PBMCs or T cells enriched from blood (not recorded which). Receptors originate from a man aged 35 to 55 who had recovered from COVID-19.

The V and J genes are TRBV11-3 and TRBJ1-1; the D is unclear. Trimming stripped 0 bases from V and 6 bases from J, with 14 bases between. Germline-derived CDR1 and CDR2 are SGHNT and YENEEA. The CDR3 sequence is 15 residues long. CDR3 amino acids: CASSLDPQRGAEAFF. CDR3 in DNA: TGTGCCAGCAGCTTAGATCCGCAGAGAGGAGCTGAAGCTTTCTTT.

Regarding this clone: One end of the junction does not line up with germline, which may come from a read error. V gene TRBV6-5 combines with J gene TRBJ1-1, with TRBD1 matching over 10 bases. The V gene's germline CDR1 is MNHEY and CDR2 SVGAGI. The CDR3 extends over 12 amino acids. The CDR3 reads CASSYPGQGLIF. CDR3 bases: TGTGCCAGCAGTTACCCGGGACAGGGGCTGATCTTT.

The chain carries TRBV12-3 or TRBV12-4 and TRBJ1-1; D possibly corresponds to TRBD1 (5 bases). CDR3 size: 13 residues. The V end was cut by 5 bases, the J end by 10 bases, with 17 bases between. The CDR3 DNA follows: TGTGCCAGCAGTCCACAGGCGAAGGTCGGAGCTTTCTTT. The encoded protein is CASSPQAKVGAFF.

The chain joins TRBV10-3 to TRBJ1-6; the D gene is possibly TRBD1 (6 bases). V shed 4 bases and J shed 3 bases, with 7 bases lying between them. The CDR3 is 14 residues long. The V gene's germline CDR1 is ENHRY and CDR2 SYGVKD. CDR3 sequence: CAISVDSYNSPLHF. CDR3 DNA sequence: TGTGCCATCAGTGTGGACAGCTATAATTCACCCCTCCACTTT.

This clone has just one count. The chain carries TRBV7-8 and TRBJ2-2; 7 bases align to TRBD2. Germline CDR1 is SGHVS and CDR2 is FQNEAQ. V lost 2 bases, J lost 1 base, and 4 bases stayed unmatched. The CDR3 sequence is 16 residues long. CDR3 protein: CASSLLAGQNTGELFF. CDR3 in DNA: TGTGCCAGCAGCTTATTAGCGGGCCAGAACACCGGGGAGCTGTTTTTT. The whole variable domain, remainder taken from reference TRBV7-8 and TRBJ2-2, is GAGVSQSPRYKVAKRGQDVALRCDPISGHVSLFWYQQALGQGPEFLTYFQNEAQLDKSGLPSDRFFAERPEGSVSTLKIQRTQQEDSAVYLCASSLLAGQNTGELFFGEGSRLTVL.

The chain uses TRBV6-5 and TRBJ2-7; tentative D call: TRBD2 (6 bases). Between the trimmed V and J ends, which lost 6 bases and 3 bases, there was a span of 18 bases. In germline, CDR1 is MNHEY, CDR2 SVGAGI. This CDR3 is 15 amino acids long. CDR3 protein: CASSRDSLLGYEQYF. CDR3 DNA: TGTGCCAGCAGCCGGGACTCTCTGTTGGGCTACGAGCAGTACTTC.

In nucleotides, the CDR3 is TGTGCCAGCAGCCCCGGACAGGGGGCCAGTTGGGGCACTGAAGCTTTCTTT. It is translated as CASSPGQGASWGTEAFF. The chain couples TRBV5-4 to TRBJ1-1; 11 bases align to TRBD1. Germline lookup yields CDR1 SGHNT and CDR2 YYREEE (reference sequence). This CDR3 comprises 17 residues. The J segment lost 4 bases and the V segment lost 4 bases, leaving 12 bases of the junction unmatched.

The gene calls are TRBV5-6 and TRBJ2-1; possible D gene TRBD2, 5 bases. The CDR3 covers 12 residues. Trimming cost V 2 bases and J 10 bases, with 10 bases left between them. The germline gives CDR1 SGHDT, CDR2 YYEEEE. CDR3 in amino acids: CASSFGEREQFF. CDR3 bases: TGTGCCAGCAGCTTTGGGGAGCGAGAGCAGTTCTTC.

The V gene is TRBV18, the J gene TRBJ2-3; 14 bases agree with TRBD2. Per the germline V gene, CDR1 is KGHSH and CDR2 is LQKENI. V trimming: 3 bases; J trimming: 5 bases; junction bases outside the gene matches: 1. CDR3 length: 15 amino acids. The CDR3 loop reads CASSPGTSGGDTQYF. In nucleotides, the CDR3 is TGTGCCAGCTCACCTGGGACTAGCGGGGGAGATACGCAGTATTTT.

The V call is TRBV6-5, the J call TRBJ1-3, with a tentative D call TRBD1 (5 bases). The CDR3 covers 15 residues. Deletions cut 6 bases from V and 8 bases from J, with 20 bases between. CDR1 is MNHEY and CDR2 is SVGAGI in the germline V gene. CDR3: CASRSLGGAVDTIYF. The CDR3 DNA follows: TGTGCCAGCAGGAGCCTGGGCGGGGCAGTAGACACCATATATTTT.

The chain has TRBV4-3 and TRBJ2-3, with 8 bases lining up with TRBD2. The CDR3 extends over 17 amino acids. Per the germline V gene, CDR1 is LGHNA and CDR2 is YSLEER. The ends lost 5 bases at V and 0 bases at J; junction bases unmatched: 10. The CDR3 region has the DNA TGCGCCAGCAGCGAAGGACCCGGGAGGGCTAGCACAGATACGCAGTATTTT. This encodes CASSEGPGRASTDTQYF.

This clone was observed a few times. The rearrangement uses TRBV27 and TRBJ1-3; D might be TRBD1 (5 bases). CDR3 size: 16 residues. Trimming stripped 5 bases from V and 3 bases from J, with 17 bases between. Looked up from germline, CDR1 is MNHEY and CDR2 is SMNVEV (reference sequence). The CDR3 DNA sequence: TGTGCCAGCAGTCCGGGGCGGGGGGGGTTTGGAAACACCATATATTTT. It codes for CASSPGRGGFGNTIYF.

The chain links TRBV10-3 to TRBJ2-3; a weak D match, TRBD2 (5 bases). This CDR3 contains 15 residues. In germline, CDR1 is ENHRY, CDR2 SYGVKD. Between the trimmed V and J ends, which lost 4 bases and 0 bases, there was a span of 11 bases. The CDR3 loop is CAISVGGTSTDTQYF. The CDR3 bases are TGTGCCATCAGTGTCGGAGGTACTAGCACAGATACGCAGTATTTT.

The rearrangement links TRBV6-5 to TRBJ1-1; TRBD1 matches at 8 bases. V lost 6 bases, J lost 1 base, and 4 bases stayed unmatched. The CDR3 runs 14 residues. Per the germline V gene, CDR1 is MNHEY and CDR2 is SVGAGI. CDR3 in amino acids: CASRGQGGNTEAFF. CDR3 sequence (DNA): TGTGCCAGCAGAGGACAGGGTGGGAACACTGAAGCTTTCTTT.

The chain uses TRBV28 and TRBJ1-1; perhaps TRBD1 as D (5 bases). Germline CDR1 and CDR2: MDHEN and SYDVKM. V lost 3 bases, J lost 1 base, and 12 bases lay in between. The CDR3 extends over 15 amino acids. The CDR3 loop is CASSFLRGGNTEAFF. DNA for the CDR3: TGTGCCAGCAGTTTTTTAAGGGGAGGGAACACTGAAGCTTTCTTT.

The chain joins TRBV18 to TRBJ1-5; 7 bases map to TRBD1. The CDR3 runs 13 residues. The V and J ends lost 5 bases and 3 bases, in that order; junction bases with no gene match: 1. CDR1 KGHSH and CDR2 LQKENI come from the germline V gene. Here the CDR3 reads CASSDRANQPQHF. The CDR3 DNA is TGTGCCAGCTCAGACAGGGCCAATCAGCCCCAGCATTTT.

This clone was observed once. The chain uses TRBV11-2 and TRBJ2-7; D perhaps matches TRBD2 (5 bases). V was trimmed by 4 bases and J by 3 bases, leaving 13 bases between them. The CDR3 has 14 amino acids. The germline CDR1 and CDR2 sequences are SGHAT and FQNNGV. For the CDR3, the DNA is TGTGCCAGCAGCTCCAGCGGTAAAGTCTACGAGCAGTACTTC. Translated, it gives CASSSSGKVYEQYF.

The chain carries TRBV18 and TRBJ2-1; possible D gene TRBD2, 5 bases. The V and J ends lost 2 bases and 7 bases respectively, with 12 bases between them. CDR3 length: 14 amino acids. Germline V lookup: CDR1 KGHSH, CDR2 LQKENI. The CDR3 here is CASSPVEGMNEQFF. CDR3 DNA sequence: TGTGCCAGCTCACCAGTAGAGGGAATGAATGAGCAGTTCTTC.

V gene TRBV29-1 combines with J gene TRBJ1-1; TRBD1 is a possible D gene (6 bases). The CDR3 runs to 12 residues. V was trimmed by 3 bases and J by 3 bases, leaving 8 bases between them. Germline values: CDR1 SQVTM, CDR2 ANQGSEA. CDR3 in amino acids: CSVDGGHTEAFF. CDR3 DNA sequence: TGCAGCGTTGATGGGGGCCACACTGAAGCTTTCTTT. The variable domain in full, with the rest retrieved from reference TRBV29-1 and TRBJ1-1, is SAVISQKPSRDICQRGTSLTIQCQVDSQVTMMFWYRQQPGQSLTLIATANQGSEATYESGFVIDKFPISRPNLTFSTLTVSNMSPEDSSIYLCSVDGGHTEAFFGQGTRLTVV.

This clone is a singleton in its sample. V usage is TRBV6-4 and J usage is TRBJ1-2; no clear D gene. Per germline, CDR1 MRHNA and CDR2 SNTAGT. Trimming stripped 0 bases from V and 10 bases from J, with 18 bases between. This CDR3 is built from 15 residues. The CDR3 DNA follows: TGTGCCAGCAGTGACTCGATCGCCGGGAGAACAGTCTACACCTTC. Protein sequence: CASSDSIAGRTVYTF.

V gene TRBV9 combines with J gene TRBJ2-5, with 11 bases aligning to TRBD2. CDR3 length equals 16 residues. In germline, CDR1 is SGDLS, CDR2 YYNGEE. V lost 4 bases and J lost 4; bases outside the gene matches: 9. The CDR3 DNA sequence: TGTGCCAGCAGCCTAACTAGCGGGGGAACCGGAGAGACCCAGTACTTC. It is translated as CASSLTSGGTGETQYF.

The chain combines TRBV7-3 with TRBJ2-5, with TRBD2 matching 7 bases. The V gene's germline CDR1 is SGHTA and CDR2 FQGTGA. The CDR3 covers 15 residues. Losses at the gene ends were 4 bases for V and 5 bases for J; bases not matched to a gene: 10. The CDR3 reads CASSSGLVGLETQYF. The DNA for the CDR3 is TGTGCCAGCAGCTCCGGACTAGTCGGGTTGGAGACCCAGTACTTC.

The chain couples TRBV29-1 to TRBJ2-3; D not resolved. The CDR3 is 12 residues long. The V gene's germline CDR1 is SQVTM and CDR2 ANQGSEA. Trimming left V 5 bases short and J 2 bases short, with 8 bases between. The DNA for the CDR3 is TGCAGCGTTCGGCGGTCCACAGATACGCAGTATTTT. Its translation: CSVRRSTDTQYF.

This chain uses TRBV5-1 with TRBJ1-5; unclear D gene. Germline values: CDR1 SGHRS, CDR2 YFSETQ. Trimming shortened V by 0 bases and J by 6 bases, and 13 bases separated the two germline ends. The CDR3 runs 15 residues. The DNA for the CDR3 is TGCGCCAGCAGCTTGGTGCCTGGGGAGTTTCAGCCCCAGCATTTT. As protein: CASSLVPGEFQPQHF. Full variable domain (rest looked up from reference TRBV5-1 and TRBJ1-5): KAGVTQTPRYLIKTRGQQVTLSCSPISGHRSVSWYQQTPGQGLQFLFEYFSETQRNKGNFPGRFSGRQFSNSRSEMNVSTLELGDSALYLCASSLVPGEFQPQHFGDGTRLSIL.

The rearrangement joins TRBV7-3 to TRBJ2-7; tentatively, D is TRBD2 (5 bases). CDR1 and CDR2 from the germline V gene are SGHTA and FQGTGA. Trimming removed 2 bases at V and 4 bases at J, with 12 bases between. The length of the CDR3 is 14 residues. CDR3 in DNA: TGTGCCAGCAGCTTATCGGCAGGAGGTTACGAGCAGTACTTC. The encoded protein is CASSLSAGGYEQYF.

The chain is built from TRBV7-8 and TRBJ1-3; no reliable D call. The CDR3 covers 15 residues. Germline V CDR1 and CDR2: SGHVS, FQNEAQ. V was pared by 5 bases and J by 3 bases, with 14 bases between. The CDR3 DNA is TGTGCCAGCAGCGCCGCAGGAACATTTGGAAACACCATATATTTT. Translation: CASSAAGTFGNTIYF.

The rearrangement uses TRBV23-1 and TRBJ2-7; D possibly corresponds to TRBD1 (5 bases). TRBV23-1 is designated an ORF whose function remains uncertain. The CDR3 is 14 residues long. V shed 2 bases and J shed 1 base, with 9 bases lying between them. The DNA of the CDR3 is TGCGCCAGCAGTCAAACGGACACGTCCTACGAGCAGTACTTC. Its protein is CASSQTDTSYEQYF.

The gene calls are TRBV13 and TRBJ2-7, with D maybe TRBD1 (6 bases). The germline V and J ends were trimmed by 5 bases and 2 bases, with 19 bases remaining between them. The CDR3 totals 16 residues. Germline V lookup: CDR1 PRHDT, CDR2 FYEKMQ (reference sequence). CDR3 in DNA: TGTGCCAGCAGCGATGCAGGGGCCCCCAAGCCCTACGAGCAGTACTTC. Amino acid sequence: CASSDAGAPKPYEQYF.

The CDR3 is CAIREGLAGARGSYNEQFF. The CDR3 DNA is TGTGCCATCAGAGAGGGACTAGCGGGAGCCAGAGGGTCCTACAATGAGCAGTTCTTC. The V and J genes are TRBV10-3 and TRBJ2-1, with 14 bases fitting TRBD2. V was clipped by 6 bases and J by 1 base; unmatched bases: 11. The germline gives CDR1 ENHRY, CDR2 SYGVKD. This CDR3 is 19 amino acids long.